This T cell receptor (beta chain) stems from a study of T cell responses to AZD1222 COVID-19 vaccine. Data came from immunoSEQ multiplex PCR; TCRdb stores just in-frame clones and leaves some out. In the table there are 85,000 to 90,000 clones, about 91% of which are singletons. The CDR3 sequence is 20 residues long. Germline lookup yields CDR1 SGHKS and CDR2 YYEKEE (reference sequence). Trimming cost V 0 bases and J 0 bases, with 21 bases left between them. The sequence derives from an adult in good health. The sample consisted of peripheral blood, taken on day 0 of MenACWY control vaccination. The chain employs TRBV5-5 and TRBJ1-4; D is possibly TRBD1 (5 bases). Here the CDR3 reads CASSLVGAGSKIATNEKLFF. In nucleotides, the CDR3 is TGTGCCAGCAGCTTGGTAGGGGCAGGTAGTAAAATTGCAACTAATGAAAAACTGTTTTTT.